The rows below give T cell receptor beta chains drawn from one sample of a study of cytomegalovirus exposure and HLA in healthy donors. Generated by immunoSEQ multiplex PCR, the TCRdb table keeps only in-frame clones and is missing some. The sample has about 150,000 clones, 75% to 90% seen once. Sequencing was done on a sample of PBMCs. These receptors all come from a man aged 18 to 30 in good health and CMV-seropositive. The CDR3 runs from the conserved cysteine through the conserved F or W. D genes are given only for firm matches. The listing skips clone size in some rows; elsewhere it reads once, few, many or a size class.

>NA|TRBV5-4|once|TRBJ1-1
TGTGCCGCGGATGGGGGGGCGAACACTGAAGCTTTCTTT
CAADGGANTEAFF
>TRBD1|TRBV9|NA|TRBJ2-2
TGTGCCAGCAGCGCCCAACAGGGGGCGGTCGGGCTGTTTTTT
CASSAQQGAVGLFF
>TRBD1|TRBV11-3|NA|TRBJ2-7
TGTGCCAGCAGCGACCGGGACAGCTCCTACGAGCAGTACTTC
CASSDRDSSYEQYF
>NA|TRBV10-2|NA|TRBJ2-4
TGCGCCAGCAGTGTTATTGGGGGAAGGGGGTGGAGGAACATTCAGTACTTC
CASSVIGGRGWRNIQYF
>NA|TRBV6-5|NA|TRBJ2-5
TGTGCCAGCAGTTATACGGGGGAGACCCAGTACTTC
CASSYTGETQYF
>NA|TRBV28|NA|TRBJ1-1
TGTGCCAGCAGACCACAGGGTTTGAACACTGAAGCTTTCTTT
CASRPQGLNTEAFF
>NA|TRBV7-2|NA|TRBJ1-1
TGTGCCAGCAGCCCCCGGGAAGGGAGCACTGAAGCTTTCTTT
CASSPREGSTEAFF
>NA|TRBV9|NA|TRBJ1-6
TGTGCCAGCAGCGTGGGGCCGACGGGCGATTCACCCCTCCACTTT
CASSVGPTGDSPLHF
>NA|TRBV7-3|NA|TRBJ2-2
TGTGCCAGCAGCTCTATACCAGGGAACACCGGGGAGCTGTTTTTT
CASSSIPGNTGELFF
>NA|TRBV6-1|NA|TRBJ2-7
TGTGCCAGCAGTGCTGCCTACGAGCAGTACTTC
CASSAAYEQYF
>NA|TRBV2|few|TRBJ1-6
TGTGCCAGCAGGGCGGCAGGGCCTAATTCACCCCTCCACTTT
CASRAAGPNSPLHF
>NA|TRBV5-1|NA|TRBJ2-3
TGCGCCAGCAGCCTAGGGGGGACTATAGGGGATACGCAGTATTTT
CASSLGGTIGDTQYF
>TRBD2|TRBV7-2|NA|TRBJ2-5
TGTGCCAGCAGCTTAGAACTAGCGGGAGGTTCAGAGACCCAGTACTTC
CASSLELAGGSETQYF
>NA|TRBV19|NA|TRBJ2-1
TGTGCCAGTAGTATTTACGGGTTCGCGGTGGCCTACAATGAGCAGTTCTTC
CASSIYGFAVAYNEQFF
>NA|TRBV7-2|NA|TRBJ2-5
TGTGCCAGCAGCTCGACAGTAGTGAAAGAGACCCAGTACTTC
CASSSTVVKETQYF
>TRBD1|TRBV5-1|NA|TRBJ2-7
TGCGCCAGCAGCCCAAGTTGGGACAGAGGCTACGAGCAGTACTTC
CASSPSWDRGYEQYF
>TRBD2|TRBV19|NA|TRBJ2-1
TGTGCCAGTTGCACGGGGGGGCGCAATGAGCAGTTCTTC
CASCTGGRNEQFF
>NA|TRBV19|NA|TRBJ1-2
TGTGCCAGTAGTGAGGCCAGGGGCCTCGCCTACTATGGCTACACCTTC
CASSEARGLAYYGYTF
>NA|TRBV29-1|NA|TRBJ1-2
TGCAGCGTTGAAGAGGGGGGGAAGCCGGGCTACACCTTC
CSVEEGGKPGYTF
>NA|TRBV5-1|NA|TRBJ2-1
TGCGCCAGCAGCTTGGGGACAGCCTCCTACAATGAGCAGTTCTTC
CASSLGTASYNEQFF
>NA|TRBV6-6|NA|TRBJ1-1
TGTGCCAGCACCAGGGGTAAGGACACTGAAGCTTTCTTT
CASTRGKDTEAFF
>NA|TRBV28|NA|TRBJ2-5
TGTGCCAGCAGTTTCGGACAGCAAGAGACCCAGTACTTC
CASSFGQQETQYF
>NA|TRBV7-2|NA|TRBJ1-5
TGTGCCAGCAGCTTAGATGCGCATCAGCCCCAGCATTTT
CASSLDAHQPQHF
>TRBD2|TRBV6-1|NA|TRBJ2-1
TGTGCCAGCAGTGAAGCGTGGCGGGAGCCCTACAATGAGCAGTTCTTC
CASSEAWREPYNEQFF
>NA|TRBV7-9|few|TRBJ2-1
TGTGCCAGCAGCTCGGTTCTAGCGAAGGATGAGCAGTTCTTC
CASSSVLAKDEQFF
>NA|TRBV11-2|NA|TRBJ1-1
TGTGCCAGCAGCTTAGGGACAGCGAAGGGAATGAACACTGAAGCTTTCTTT
CASSLGTAKGMNTEAFF
>TRBD2|TRBV5-1|NA|TRBJ2-2
TGCGCCAGCAGCGCGGGACTAGCGGGGGTAATAATGGCCGGGGAGCTGTTTTTT
CASSAGLAGVIMAGELFF
>TRBD1|TRBV5-4|NA|TRBJ2-1
TGTGCCAGCAGCTTGGCCGGACAGGGCACGGTGTTCTTC
CASSLAGQGTVFF
>NA|TRBV29-1|NA|TRBJ1-2
TGCAGCGTTGAAAGCCAGGGGAATAACTATGGCTACACCTTC
CSVESQGNNYGYTF
>TRBD1|TRBV5-1|NA|TRBJ1-2
TGCGCCAGCAGTCGGGACAGGGCTGGCTACACCTTC
CASSRDRAGYTF
>TRBD2|TRBV5-4|NA|TRBJ2-1
TGTGCCAGCAGCTTGGCGACTAGCGGGAGGTCCTACAATGAGCAGTTCTTC
CASSLATSGRSYNEQFF
>NA|TRBV6-1|NA|TRBJ1-6
TGTGCCAGCACCAAAGACAACCCCTATAATTCACCCCTCCACTTT
CASTKDNPYNSPLHF
>NA|TRBV11-1|NA|TRBJ2-7
TGTGCCAGCAGCTTTCAGGGTAACGAGCAGTACTTC
CASSFQGNEQYF
>TRBD2|TRBV19|few|TRBJ2-3
TGTGCCAGTAGTACTTCTAGCGGGAGCACAGATACGCAGTATTTT
CASSTSSGSTDTQYF
>TRBD1|TRBV2|NA|TRBJ1-4
TGTGCCAGCAGTGAAGTGGGGACAGCTAATGAAAAACTGTTTTTT
CASSEVGTANEKLFF
>TRBD1|TRBV6-5|NA|TRBJ1-2
TGTGCCAGCAGGACAGGGTCGGGGGCTTACTATGGCTACACCTTC
CASRTGSGAYYGYTF
>NA|TRBV9|NA|TRBJ2-6
TGTGCCAGCAGCGGCGGGGACTGGATGAGCTCTGGGAGGGCCAACGTCCTGACTTTC
CASSGGDWMSSGRANVLTF
>NA|TRBV5-6|NA|TRBJ1-2
TGTGCCAGCAGCTGGAGGGGCAGGGTCGGGTATGGCTACACCTTC
CASSWRGRVGYGYTF
>NA|TRBV9|NA|TRBJ1-1
TGTGCCAGCTCGCGAGAGGGCACTGAAGCTTTCTTT
CASSREGTEAFF
>NA|TRBV13|NA|TRBJ2-1
TGTGCCAGCAGCCAGGGGGGTGGGCAGTTCTTC
CASSQGGGQFF
>NA|TRBV19|NA|TRBJ2-7
TGTGCCAGTAGTAGACAGGGAGCGGGCTACGAGCAGTACTTC
CASSRQGAGYEQYF
>NA|TRBV20-1|NA|TRBJ1-2
TGCAGTGCTCCGGACAAAGACTACACCTTC
CSAPDKDYTF
>NA|TRBV6-1|NA|TRBJ1-1
TGTGCCAGCACTGAGACAAGGAACACTGAAGCTTTCTTT
CASTETRNTEAFF
>NA|TRBV20-1|NA|TRBJ2-7
TGCAGTGCTAGTGCCCAGTCCGAGCAGTACTTC
CSASAQSEQYF
>NA|TRBV5-1|NA|TRBJ1-1
TGCGCCAGCATGATGGCGGGGGGGAACACTGAAGCTTTCTTT
CASMMAGGNTEAFF
>TRBD2|TRBV19|NA|TRBJ2-5
TGTGTCAGTAGTATAGATCTGGTACTAGCGGGAGTCGAAGGGGAGACCCAGTACTTC
CVSSIDLVLAGVEGETQYF